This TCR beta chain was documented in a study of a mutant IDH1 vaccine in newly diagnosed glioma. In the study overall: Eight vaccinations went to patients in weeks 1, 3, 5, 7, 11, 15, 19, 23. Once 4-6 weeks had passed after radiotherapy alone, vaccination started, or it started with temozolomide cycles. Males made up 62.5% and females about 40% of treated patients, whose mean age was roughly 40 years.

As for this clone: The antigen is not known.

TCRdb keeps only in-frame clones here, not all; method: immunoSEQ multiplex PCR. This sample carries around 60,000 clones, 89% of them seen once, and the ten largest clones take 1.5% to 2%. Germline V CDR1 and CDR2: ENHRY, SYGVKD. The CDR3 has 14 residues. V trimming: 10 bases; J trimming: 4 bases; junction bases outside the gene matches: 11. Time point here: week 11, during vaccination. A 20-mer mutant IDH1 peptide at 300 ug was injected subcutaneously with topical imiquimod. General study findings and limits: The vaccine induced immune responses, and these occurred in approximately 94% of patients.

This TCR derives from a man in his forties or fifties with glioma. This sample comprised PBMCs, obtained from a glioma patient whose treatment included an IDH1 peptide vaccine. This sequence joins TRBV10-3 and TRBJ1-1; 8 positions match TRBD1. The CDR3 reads CATLQTGEGTEAFF. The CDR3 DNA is TGTGCCACTTTACAGACAGGGGAGGGCACTGAAGCTTTCTTT.